The clone carrying this T cell receptor beta chain appeared a few times. Other DNA sequences from this sample encode an identical CDR3 as well. The sample originates from a study of blood T cell repertoires in COVID-19. Profiled with immunoSEQ multiplex PCR; TCRdb holds only in-frame clones, not every one. The data contain over 100,000 clones, approximately 84% of them singletons. CDR3 length: 14 residues. The germline V gene encodes CDR1 SEHNR and CDR2 FQNEAQ (reference sequence). V was pared by 5 bases and J by 7 bases, with 9 bases of the junction left unmatched. Sequencing was done on a sample of peripheral blood. The gene calls are TRBV7-9 and TRBJ1-2; 8 nucleotides line up with TRBD1. The TCR sequence derives from a man between 35 and 55 years old with active or convalescent COVID-19. The CDR3, as DNA: TGTGCCAGCAGCCTGACAGGGGCTGTGGGTGGCTACACCTTC. It specifies CASSLTGAVGGYTF.